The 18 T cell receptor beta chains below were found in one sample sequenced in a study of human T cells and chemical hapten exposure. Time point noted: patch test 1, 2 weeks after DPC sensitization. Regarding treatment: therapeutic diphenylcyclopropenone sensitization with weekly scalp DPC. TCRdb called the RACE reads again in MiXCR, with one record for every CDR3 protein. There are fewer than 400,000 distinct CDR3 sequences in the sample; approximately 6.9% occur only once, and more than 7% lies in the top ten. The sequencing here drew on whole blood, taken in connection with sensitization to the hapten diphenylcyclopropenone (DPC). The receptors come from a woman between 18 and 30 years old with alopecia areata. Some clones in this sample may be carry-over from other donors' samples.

For the CDR3, the DNA is TGTGCCAGCAGCTTCAGAAGCCTCGGCACTGAAGCTTTCTTT. Residues: CASSFRSLGTEAFF. V usage is TRBV11-1 and J usage is TRBJ1-1; no definite D call. The CDR3 totals 14 residues. In germline, CDR1 is SGHAT, CDR2 FQDESV (reference sequence). Trimming cost V 3 bases and J 4 bases, with 12 bases left between them.

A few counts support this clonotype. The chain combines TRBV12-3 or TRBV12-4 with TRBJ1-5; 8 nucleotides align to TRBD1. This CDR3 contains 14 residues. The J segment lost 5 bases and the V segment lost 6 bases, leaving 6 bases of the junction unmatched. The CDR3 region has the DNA TGTGCCAGCAGATACAGGGGGATGGATCAGCCCCAGCATTTT. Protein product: CASRYRGMDQPQHF.

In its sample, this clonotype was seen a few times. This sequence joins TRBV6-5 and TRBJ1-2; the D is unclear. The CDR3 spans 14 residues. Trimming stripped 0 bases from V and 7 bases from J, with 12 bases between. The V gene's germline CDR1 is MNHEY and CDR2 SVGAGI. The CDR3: CASSYSNRESGYTF. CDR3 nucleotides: TGTGCCAGCAGTTACTCGAATAGGGAATCTGGCTACACCTTC.

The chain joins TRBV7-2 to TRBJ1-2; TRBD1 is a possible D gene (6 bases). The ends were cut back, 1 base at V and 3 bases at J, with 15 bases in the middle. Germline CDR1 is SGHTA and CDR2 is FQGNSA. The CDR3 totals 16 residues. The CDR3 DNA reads TGTGCCAGCAGCTTAGTTCCCAGGGGTTCGGACTATGGCTACACCTTC. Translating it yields CASSLVPRGSDYGYTF.

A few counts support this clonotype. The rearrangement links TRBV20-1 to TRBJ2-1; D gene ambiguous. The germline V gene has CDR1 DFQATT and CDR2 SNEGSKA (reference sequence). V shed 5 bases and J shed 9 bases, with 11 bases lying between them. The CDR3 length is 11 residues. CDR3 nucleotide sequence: TGCAGTGCTTCTATAGGCGGTGAGCAGTTCTTC. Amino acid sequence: CSASIGGEQFF.

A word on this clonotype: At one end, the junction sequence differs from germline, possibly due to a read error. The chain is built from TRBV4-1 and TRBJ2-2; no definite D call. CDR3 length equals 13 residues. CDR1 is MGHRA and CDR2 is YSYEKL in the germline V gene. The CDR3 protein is CASSQGNIGELFF. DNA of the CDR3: TGCGCCAGCAGCCAAGGAAACATCGGGGAGCTGTTTTTT.

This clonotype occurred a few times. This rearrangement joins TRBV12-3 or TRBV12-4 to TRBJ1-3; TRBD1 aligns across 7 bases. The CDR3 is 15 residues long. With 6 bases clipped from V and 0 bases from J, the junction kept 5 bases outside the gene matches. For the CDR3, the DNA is TGTGCCAGCAGCCGGGACAGCATCTCTGGAAACACCATATATTTT. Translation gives CASSRDSISGNTIYF.

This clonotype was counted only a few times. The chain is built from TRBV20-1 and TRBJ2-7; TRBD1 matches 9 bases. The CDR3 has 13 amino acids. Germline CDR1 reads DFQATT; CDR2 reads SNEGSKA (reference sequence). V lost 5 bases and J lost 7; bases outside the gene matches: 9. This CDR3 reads CSAHTGTGREQYF. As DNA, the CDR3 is TGCAGTGCTCATACCGGGACAGGGCGGGAGCAGTACTTC.

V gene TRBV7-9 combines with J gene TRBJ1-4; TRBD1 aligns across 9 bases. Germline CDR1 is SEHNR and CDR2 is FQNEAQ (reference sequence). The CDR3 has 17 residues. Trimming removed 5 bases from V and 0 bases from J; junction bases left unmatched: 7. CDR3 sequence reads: CASSPTTGGATNEKLFF. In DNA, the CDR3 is TGTGCCAGCAGCCCTACGACAGGGGGAGCAACTAATGAAAAACTGTTTTTT.

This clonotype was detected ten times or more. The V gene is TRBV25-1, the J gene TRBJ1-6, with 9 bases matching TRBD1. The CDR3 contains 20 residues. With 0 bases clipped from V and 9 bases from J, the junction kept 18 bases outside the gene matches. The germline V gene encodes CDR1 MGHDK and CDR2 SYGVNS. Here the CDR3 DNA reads TGTGCCAGCAGTGAATATTCGGGACAGGGCTCTGTAAAGGGGATTTCACCCCTCCACTTT. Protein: CASSEYSGQGSVKGISPLHF.

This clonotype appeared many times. CDR3 residues: CSVPRGPMPRYYEQYF. DNA for the CDR3: TGCAGCGTTCCTAGAGGCCCCATGCCCCGATACTACGAGCAGTACTTC. This chain joins TRBV29-1 and TRBJ2-7; no definite D call. CDR3 size: 16 residues. CDR1 and CDR2 from the germline V gene are SQVTM and ANQGSEA. The V end lost 5 bases, the J end lost 3 bases, and 23 bases lay between the germline ends.

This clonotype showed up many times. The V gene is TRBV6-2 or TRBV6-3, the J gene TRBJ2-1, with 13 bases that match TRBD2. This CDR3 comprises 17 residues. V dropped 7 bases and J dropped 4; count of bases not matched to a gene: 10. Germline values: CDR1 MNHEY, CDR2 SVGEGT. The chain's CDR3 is CASTHAPGLAGYNEQFF. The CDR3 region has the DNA TGTGCCAGCACCCACGCACCGGGACTAGCGGGATACAATGAGCAGTTCTTC.

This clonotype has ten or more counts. The DNA for the CDR3 is TGCAGTGCTAAAAACAGGGTGGAAGGAAACACCATATATTTT. This sequence encodes CSAKNRVEGNTIYF. The V gene is TRBV20-1, the J gene TRBJ1-3, with a possible D match to TRBD1 (6 bases). This CDR3 has 14 amino acids. CDR1 and CDR2 (germline): DFQATT, SNEGSKA (reference sequence). V dropped 4 bases and J dropped 4 bases, with 14 bases sitting between them.

Here the CDR3 reads CATSDSTGFGYTF. The CDR3, as DNA: TGTGCCACCAGTGATTCGACAGGGTTTGGCTACACCTTC. The chain joins TRBV24-1 to TRBJ1-2; 7 bases match TRBD1. The CDR3 extends over 13 amino acids. The germline V gene has CDR1 KGHDR and CDR2 SFDVKD. The V and J ends lost 2 bases and 7 bases, in that order; junction bases with no gene match: 3.

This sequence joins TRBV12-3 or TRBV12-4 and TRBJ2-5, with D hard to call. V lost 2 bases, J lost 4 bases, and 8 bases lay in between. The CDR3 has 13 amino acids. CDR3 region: CASSLQSRETQYF. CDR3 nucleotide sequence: TGTGCCAGCAGTTTACAGTCAAGAGAGACCCAGTACTTC.

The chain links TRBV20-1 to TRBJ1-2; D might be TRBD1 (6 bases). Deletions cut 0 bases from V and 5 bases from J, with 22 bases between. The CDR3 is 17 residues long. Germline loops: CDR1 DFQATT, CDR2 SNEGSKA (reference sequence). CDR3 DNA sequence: TGCAGTGCTAGAGACCCGCTAACAGGGTGGGGAGGATATGGCTACACCTTC. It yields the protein CSARDPLTGWGGYGYTF.

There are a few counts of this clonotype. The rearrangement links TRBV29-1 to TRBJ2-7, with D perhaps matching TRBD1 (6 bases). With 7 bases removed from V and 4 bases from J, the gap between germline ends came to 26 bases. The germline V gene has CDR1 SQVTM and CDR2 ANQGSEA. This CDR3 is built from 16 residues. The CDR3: CSARIAGTPKRYEQYF. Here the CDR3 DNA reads TGCAGCGCCAGAATTGCCGGGACACCCAAGAGATACGAGCAGTACTTC.

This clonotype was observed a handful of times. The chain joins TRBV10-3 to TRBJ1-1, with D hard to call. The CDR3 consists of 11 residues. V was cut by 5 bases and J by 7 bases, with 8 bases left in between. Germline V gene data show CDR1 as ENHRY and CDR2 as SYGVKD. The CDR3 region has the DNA TGTGCCATCAGTTTGGGCAGTGAAGCTTTCTTT. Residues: CAISLGSEAFF.